The 22 T cell receptor beta chains below all came from one sample that was sequenced in a study of response to subunit inactivated influenza vaccine. TCRdb reprocessed the RT-PCR reads with MiXCR, giving one entry per CDR3 protein. Here the sample spans around 520,000 distinct CDR3 sequences, roughly 12% being singletons. Sequencing used PBMCs from blood, obtained on the day of vaccination. The receptors were gathered from a man aged 45-60 years who received an inactivated influenza vaccine.

This sequence joins TRBV11-2 and TRBJ1-1, with D perhaps matching TRBD1 (5 bases). Trimming took 3 bases from V and 10 from J, leaving 12 bases between them. The V gene's germline CDR1 is SGHAT and CDR2 FQNNGV. The CDR3 consists of 12 residues. In nucleotides, the CDR3 is TGTGCCAGCAGCTTCCTGGGACGAGGAGCTTTCTTT. It specifies CASSFLGRGAFF. The variable domain in full, with the rest retrieved from reference TRBV11-2 and TRBJ1-1, is EAGVAQSPRYKIIEKRQSVAFWCNPISGHATLYWYQQILGQGPKLLIQFQNNGVVDDSQLPKDRFSAERLKGVDSTLKIQPAKLEDSAVYLCASSFLGRGAFFGQGTRLTVV.

This clonotype was found many times. This chain uses TRBV5-5 with TRBJ2-7; D is uncertain. The CDR3 spans 14 residues. Germline CDR1 is SGHKS and CDR2 is YYEKEE (reference sequence). Trimming shortened V by 2 bases and J by 2 bases, and 11 bases separated the two germline ends. CDR3 in amino acids: CASSFNSGPYEQYF. The CDR3 bases are TGTGCCAGCAGCTTCAACTCTGGACCCTACGAGCAGTACTTC.

Details on this clonotype: A far larger clone is one nucleotide away, so this likely arose from a read error. The chain couples TRBV3-1 to TRBJ2-3; possible D gene TRBD2, 6 bases. Germline assignment: CDR1 LGHDT and CDR2 YNNKEL (reference sequence). The V end was cut by 5 bases, the J end by 0 bases, with 9 bases between. This CDR3 has 14 amino acids. The CDR3 DNA sequence: TGTGCCAGCAGCATGGGACTTAGCACAGATACGCAGTATTTT. Amino acids: CASSMGLSTDTQYF.

This clonotype was counted only a few times. The chain joins TRBV2 to TRBJ2-4; tentatively, D is TRBD1 (5 bases). V lost 7 bases, J lost 0 bases, and 16 bases lay in between. CDR3 length equals 16 residues. The germline V gene encodes CDR1 SNHLY and CDR2 FYNNEI. CDR3: CASNTLQVIAKNIQYF. The CDR3 coding sequence is TGTGCCAGCAATACCTTACAGGTCATAGCCAAAAACATTCAGTACTTC.

This chain links TRBV11-1 with TRBJ2-3; D not certain. The germline gives CDR1 SGHAT, CDR2 FQDESV (reference sequence). V lost 5 bases to trimming and J lost 2 bases, with 8 bases between them. This CDR3 region has 13 residues. This CDR3 reads CASSQLYTDTQYF. CDR3 bases: TGTGCCAGCAGCCAACTTTACACAGATACGCAGTATTTT. Filled out from reference TRBV11-1 and TRBJ2-3, the complete variable domain reads EAEVAQSPRYKITEKSQAVAFWCDPISGHATLYWYRQILGQGPELLVQFQDESVVDDSQLPKDRFSAERLKGVDSTLKIQPAELGDSAMYLCASSQLYTDTQYFGPGTRLTVL.

The chain recombines TRBV29-1 with TRBJ2-5; 9 bases agree with TRBD2. V trimming: 3 bases; J trimming: 2 bases; junction bases outside the gene matches: 7. This CDR3 spans 15 amino acids. Germline CDR1 reads SQVTM; CDR2 reads ANQGSEA. The CDR3 loop reads CSVEFGGRGQETQYF. CDR3 DNA sequence: TGCAGCGTTGAGTTTGGCGGGAGGGGTCAAGAGACCCAGTACTTC.

This sequence joins TRBV6-6 and TRBJ1-2; the D gene is possibly TRBD1 (5 bases). CDR3 length equals 13 residues. V lost 7 bases and J lost 5, with 14 bases in between. Germline V gives CDR1 MNHNY, CDR2 SVGAGI (reference sequence). CDR3 bases: TGTGCCAGCATCGACGGGGGTTTTTATGGCTACACCTTC. It yields the protein CASIDGGFYGYTF.

The table lists this clonotype with many counts. The chain carries TRBV6-5 and TRBJ1-6; D not resolved. Trimming took 4 bases from V and 0 from J, leaving 7 bases between them. CDR1 is MNHEY, CDR2 SVGAGI, per germline. The CDR3 covers 15 residues. CDR3 in amino acids: CASSFRSSYNSPLHF. CDR3 in DNA: TGTGCCAGCAGTTTTAGAAGCTCCTATAATTCACCCCTCCACTTT.

This clonotype has just a few counts. The chain joins TRBV27 to TRBJ2-7, with D tentatively TRBD2 (6 bases). Germline CDR1 is MNHEY and CDR2 is SMNVEV (reference sequence). CDR3 length equals 15 residues. V was cut by 5 bases and J by 2 bases, with 16 bases left in between. In DNA form, the CDR3 reads TGTGCCAGCAGTCTCCTCGGGGGAAATCCCTACGAGCAGTACTTC. Protein product: CASSLLGGNPYEQYF.

CDR3 DNA sequence: TGTGCCACCAGCAGAGTTGACAGTCCCACCTTTAACTATGGCTACACCTTC. This encodes CATSRVDSPTFNYGYTF. The chain employs TRBV15 and TRBJ1-2; possible D gene TRBD1, 5 bases. V was pared by 1 base and J by 1 base, with 16 bases between. The CDR3 is 17 residues long. The germline CDR1 and CDR2 sequences are LNHNV and YYDKDF (reference sequence). The full variable domain, its missing parts supplied by reference TRBV15 and TRBJ1-2, is DAMVIQNPRYQVTQFGKPVTLSCSQTLNHNVMYWYQQKSSQAPKLLFHYYDKDFNNEADTPDNFQSRRPNTSFCFLDIRSPGLGDTAMYLCATSRVDSPTFNYGYTFGSGTRLTVV.

At least ten counts were recorded for this clonotype. This chain uses TRBV13 with TRBJ1-3; perhaps TRBD1 as D (5 bases). Germline CDR1 is PRHDT and CDR2 is FYEKMQ (reference sequence). The CDR3 sequence is 16 residues long. The V gene lost 1 base and the J gene lost 2 bases, with 12 bases spanning the gap. This chain's CDR3 is CASSLVRGFTGNTIYF. The CDR3 nucleotides are TGTGCCAGCAGCTTAGTCCGGGGGTTTACTGGAAACACCATATATTTT.

This clonotype has ten or more counts. The chain links TRBV25-1 to TRBJ2-1, with D possibly TRBD1 on 6 matching bases. The V end was cut by 7 bases, the J end by 9 bases, with 10 bases between. The germline gives CDR1 MGHDK, CDR2 SYGVNS. The CDR3 runs to 11 residues. In DNA, the CDR3 is TGTGCCAGCAATAGGGGGAGTGAGCAGTTCTTC. Its protein product is CASNRGSEQFF.

The chain combines TRBV5-1 with TRBJ2-3; TRBD1 might be the D (6 bases). Trimming took 4 bases from V and 4 from J, leaving 19 bases between them. The length of the CDR3 is 16 residues. The germline V gene has CDR1 SGHRS and CDR2 YFSETQ. CDR3 protein: CASSARQEKGADTQYF. The CDR3 DNA sequence: TGCGCCAGCAGCGCCAGACAGGAAAAAGGGGCAGATACGCAGTATTTT.

The sample holds a few counts of this clonotype. This chain links TRBV6-2 or TRBV6-3 with TRBJ2-2; D uncertain. CDR1 MNHEY and CDR2 SVGEGT come from the germline V gene. Trimming removed 2 bases at V and 3 bases at J, with 19 bases between. CDR3 length: 18 residues. The CDR3 loop reads CASSYQRPGSWDTGELFF. The CDR3 bases are TGTGCCAGCAGTTACCAAAGGCCCGGCAGTTGGGACACCGGGGAGCTGTTTTTT.

This chain links TRBV6-5 with TRBJ2-7; D may be TRBD2 (6 bases). V lost 0 bases, J lost 9 bases, and 18 bases lay in between. Germline V gene data show CDR1 as MNHEY and CDR2 as SVGAGI. The CDR3 runs to 15 residues. CDR3: CASSYSASEVGRQYF. DNA of the CDR3: TGTGCCAGCAGTTACTCAGCTAGCGAAGTGGGCCGGCAGTACTTC.

This clonotype was detected many times. The chain combines TRBV7-2 with TRBJ2-2, with TRBD2 matching over 8 bases. In germline, CDR1 is SGHTA, CDR2 FQGNSA. V dropped 1 base and J dropped 4; count of bases not matched to a gene: 5. The length of the CDR3 is 16 residues. CDR3 sequence reads: CASSLGRGGGTGELFF. DNA for the CDR3: TGTGCCAGCAGCTTAGGACGGGGGGGCGGCACCGGGGAGCTGTTTTTT. The variable domain in full, with the rest retrieved from reference TRBV7-2 and TRBJ2-2, is GAGVSQSPSNKVTEKGKDVELRCDPISGHTALYWYRQSLGQGLEFLIYFQGNSAPDKSGLPSDRFSAERTGGSVSTLTIQRTQQEDSAVYLCASSLGRGGGTGELFFGEGSRLTVL.

There are a few counts of this clonotype. This chain connects TRBV7-2 to TRBJ2-2; 8 positions agree with TRBD2. CDR3 length: 16 amino acids. Looked up from germline, CDR1 is SGHTA and CDR2 is FQGNSA. Germline trimming cut 1 base from V and 5 bases from J; bases unmatched to any gene: 6. CDR3 region: CASSLDSGTSTGELFF. The CDR3 nucleotides are TGTGCCAGCAGCTTAGATAGCGGGACTAGTACCGGGGAGCTGTTTTTT.

This clonotype was detected many times. The chain joins TRBV6-2 or TRBV6-3 to TRBJ2-7, with D uncertain. V was clipped by 6 bases and J by 2 bases, with 11 bases between them. The CDR3 sequence is 13 residues long. Germline values: CDR1 MNHEY, CDR2 SVGEGT. CDR3 sequence reads: CASSLDMTYEQYF. CDR3 DNA sequence: TGTGCCAGCAGCCTTGACATGACCTACGAGCAGTACTTC.

This clonotype was recorded at least ten times. The chain couples TRBV5-5 to TRBJ2-1; D may be TRBD1 (5 bases). In germline, CDR1 is SGHKS, CDR2 YYEKEE (reference sequence). This CDR3 contains 13 residues. The V end lost 3 bases, the J end lost 6 bases, and 10 bases lay between the germline ends. The CDR3 loop is CASSYRGFNEQFF. In DNA, the CDR3 is TGTGCCAGCAGCTATAGGGGTTTCAATGAGCAGTTCTTC.

V is TRBV6-1 and J is TRBJ2-7, with D unresolved. The CDR3 runs 12 residues. V was trimmed by 0 bases and J by 4 bases, leaving 4 bases between them. Per germline, CDR1 MNHNS and CDR2 SASEGT. The chain's CDR3 is CASSEAGYEQYF. DNA for the CDR3: TGTGCCAGCAGTGAAGCGGGATACGAGCAGTACTTC.

This clonotype was counted only a few times. Written as DNA, the CDR3 is TGTGCCAGCAACCGCCCCGCCACTTGGGACAGGGAAATCCAAGAGACCCAGTACTTC. Translating it yields CASNRPATWDREIQETQYF. The V gene is TRBV6-1, the J gene TRBJ2-5; 9 bases match TRBD1. Germline V gene data show CDR1 as MNHNS and CDR2 as SASEGT. CDR3 length: 19 residues. V gave up 7 bases and J gave up 1 base; unmatched junction bases: 19.

V is TRBV29-1 and J is TRBJ2-2; maybe TRBD2 (5 bases). V was clipped by 7 bases and J by 6 bases, with 12 bases between them. Germline V gives CDR1 SQVTM, CDR2 ANQGSEA. The CDR3 sequence is 12 residues long. The CDR3 DNA is TGCAGCGCCGGCAGCGGATCCGGGGAGCTGTTTTTT. Translated, it gives CSAGSGSGELFF.